The 15 T cell receptor beta chains reported below all come from one sample, sequenced in a study of post-analysis software for immune sequencing data (dated by TCRdb to between 2014 and 2016). The library came from PCR. Data came from an Illumina HiSeq 2500. To reduce PCR and sequencing biases, unique molecular identifiers were incorporated into the TCR beta cDNA libraries. TCRdb redid the processing of the public reads, applying fastp at Q25 and MiXCR, and retained in-frame beta chains. Rows matching on CDR3 protein sequence are summarized as one entry with the most common DNA and genes. The sample data list about 210,000 distinct CDR3 sequences, and approximately 28% of these were observed just once. The ten biggest clones cover roughly 3.4% of the sample. These receptors have no identified antigens. Here is what the overall study found, with its caveats: Roughly 5 TRBV segments, including TRBV5-6, TRBV5-1 and TRBV20-1, were significantly more frequent in patients than controls.

The sample was blood. The receptor source for this set is a girl aged 2 to 17 with multiple sclerosis.

The rearrangement joins TRBV2 to TRBJ2-3, with 7 bases that match TRBD2. There are 16 residues in the CDR3. Germline CDR1 is SNHLY and CDR2 is FYNNEI. Unmatched junction bases numbered 13, after V lost 6 bases and J lost 4 bases. The CDR3 DNA follows: TGTGCCAGCAGGGAAACAGCGGGAATCGGTTCAGATACGCAGTATTTT. Protein: CASRETAGIGSDTQYF.

The rearrangement joins TRBV6-5 to TRBJ1-3; the D is unclear. V lost 8 bases, J lost 1 base, and 12 bases lay in between. Germline V gives CDR1 MNHEY, CDR2 SVGAGI. CDR3 size: 14 residues. Here the CDR3 DNA reads TGTGCCAGCCAACCCGGGCGGTCTGGAAACACCATATATTTT. Protein: CASQPGRSGNTIYF.

This clonotype has a handful of counts. This chain joins TRBV29-1 and TRBJ2-1; D might be TRBD1 (6 bases). Trimming pared 7 bases from V and 3 bases from J, leaving 13 bases between. The CDR3 runs 13 residues. Germline V gene sequence: CDR1 SQVTM, CDR2 ANQGSEA. The CDR3 nucleotides read TGCAGCGGACGGGACAACGTCTACAATGAGCAGTTCTTC. It encodes CSGRDNVYNEQFF.

The chain couples TRBV11-2 to TRBJ1-2; no clear D. Trimming left V 5 bases short and J 6 bases short, with 13 bases between. The CDR3 is 13 residues long. CDR1 is SGHAT and CDR2 is FQNNGV in the germline V gene. CDR3 sequence (DNA): TGTGCCAGCAGCCCGGCGGGTCGGGATGGCTACACCTTC. This translates into CASSPAGRDGYTF.

This clonotype was detected ten times or more. The V gene is TRBV20-1, the J gene TRBJ2-7; no clear D. Germline V gene sequence: CDR1 DFQATT, CDR2 SNEGSKA (reference sequence). The CDR3 length is 11 residues. Trimming took off 0 bases at V and 4 bases at J, with 4 bases between the two ends. CDR3: CSARDWYEQYF. The CDR3 DNA sequence: TGCAGTGCTAGAGATTGGTACGAGCAGTACTTC.

The rearrangement links TRBV28 to TRBJ1-2, with a possible D match to TRBD1 (6 bases). The ends were cut back, 6 bases at V and 8 bases at J, with 22 bases in the middle. Per germline, CDR1 MDHEN and CDR2 SYDVKM. The length of the CDR3 is 15 residues. CDR3 in amino acids: CASRGELGTRRGYTF. The CDR3 DNA reads TGTGCCAGCAGGGGCGAATTGGGGACAAGGAGAGGCTACACCTTC.

This clonotype appeared a few times. The chain combines TRBV7-7 with TRBJ2-3; 7 bases map to TRBD2. Germline loops: CDR1 SSHAT, CDR2 FNYEAQ (reference sequence). The V and J ends lost 7 bases and 4 bases, in that order; junction bases with no gene match: 11. CDR3 length: 15 amino acids. CDR3 DNA sequence: TGTGCCAGCACCTCCAGGGAAGGGAGGGCAGATACGCAGTATTTT. It translates to CASTSREGRADTQYF.

As concerns this clonotype: A much larger clone is a single base away; this may be a read error. The rearrangement links TRBV24-1 to TRBJ2-7; TRBD2 is a possible D gene (6 bases). V lost 4 bases, J lost 9 bases, and 12 bases lay in between. The CDR3 runs 12 residues. The germline V gene encodes CDR1 KGHDR and CDR2 SFDVKD. CDR3 sequence (DNA): TGTGCCACCAGTGAGTCGACTAGATCGCAGTACTTC. It specifies CATSESTRSQYF.

V usage is TRBV5-1 and J usage is TRBJ1-1; tentative D call: TRBD1 (6 bases). This CDR3 comprises 16 residues. From germline, CDR1 is SGHRS and CDR2 YFSETQ. V gave up 0 bases and J gave up 1 base, with 13 bases separating them. The CDR3 spells CASSLDPGVANTEAFF. The CDR3 region has the DNA TGCGCCAGCAGCTTGGACCCAGGGGTTGCGAACACTGAAGCTTTCTTT.

This clonotype has just a few counts. CDR3 protein: CASRTRAYSPLHF. The CDR3 region has the DNA TGTGCCAGCAGAACCCGGGCCTACTCACCCCTCCACTTT. The V call is TRBV12-3 or TRBV12-4, the J call TRBJ1-6; D is ambiguous. This CDR3 spans 13 amino acids. V was trimmed by 6 bases and J by 10 bases, leaving 13 bases between them.

The table lists this clonotype with a few counts. The chain has TRBV6-1 and TRBJ2-4; no definite D call. The V and J ends lost 1 base and 4 bases respectively, with 14 bases between them. This CDR3 has 16 residues. In germline, CDR1 is MNHNS, CDR2 SASEGT. The CDR3 here is CASSEVGFSVKNIQYF. Here the CDR3 DNA reads TGTGCCAGCAGTGAAGTTGGCTTCTCCGTTAAAAACATTCAGTACTTC.

This clonotype was recorded a few times. V gene TRBV20-1 combines with J gene TRBJ2-1, with D perhaps matching TRBD2 (6 bases). Germline V gene sequence: CDR1 DFQATT, CDR2 SNEGSKA (reference sequence). There are 16 residues in the CDR3. V was pared by 6 bases and J by 4 bases, with 22 bases between. Written as DNA, the CDR3 is TGCAGTGCCCTCGGGGTAGATAGCGGATCATACAATGAGCAGTTCTTC. This translates into CSALGVDSGSYNEQFF.

In this sample, this clonotype turned up a few times. The chain is built from TRBV14 and TRBJ1-1; TRBD1 matches at 7 bases. The CDR3 is 15 amino acids. After removal of 3 bases from V and 5 bases from J, the junction contained 9 bases not matched to a gene. The V gene's germline CDR1 is SGHDN and CDR2 FVKESK. Here the CDR3 reads CASSHPPAGGTEAFF. The CDR3 bases are TGTGCCAGCAGCCACCCCCCGGCAGGGGGAACTGAAGCTTTCTTT. The variable domain in full, with the rest retrieved from reference TRBV14 and TRBJ1-1, is EAGVTQFPSHSVIEKGQTVTLRCDPISGHDNLYWYRRVMGKEIKFLLHFVKESKQDESGMPNNRFLAERTGGTYSTLKVQPAELEDSGVYFCASSHPPAGGTEAFFGQGTRLTVV.

This clonotype was recorded at least ten times. The rearrangement uses TRBV20-1 and TRBJ1-1; 8 positions match TRBD1. The CDR3 totals 13 residues. J was trimmed by 0 bases and V by 5 bases; bases with no gene match: 2. Germline lookup yields CDR1 DFQATT and CDR2 SNEGSKA (reference sequence). The CDR3: CSAGQGVNTEAFF. In DNA, the CDR3 is TGCAGTGCTGGACAGGGAGTGAACACTGAAGCTTTCTTT.

Of note for this clonotype: The missing conserved phenylalanine or tryptophan at the end of this CDR3 makes a read error likely. This rearrangement joins TRBV28 to TRBJ1-5; no reliable D call. The germline CDR1 and CDR2 sequences are MDHEN and SYDVKM. The germline V and J ends were trimmed by 6 bases and 2 bases, with 14 bases remaining between them. This CDR3 has 15 residues. CDR3: CASRGSGLGNQPQHL. DNA of the CDR3: TGTGCCAGCAGGGGGTCGGGTCTAGGCAATCAGCCCCAGCATTTG.